This T cell receptor (beta chain) was documented in a study of blood T cell repertoires in COVID-19. Sequenced by immunoSEQ multiplex PCR; TCRdb stores in-frame clones only, minus some. The data show around 200,000 clones, 80% seen once. Per the germline V gene, CDR1 is LNHNV and CDR2 is YYDKDF (reference sequence). Trimming took off 4 bases at V and 7 bases at J, with 16 bases between the two ends. The CDR3 has 14 amino acids. Participant age was roughly 18 to 89 years, and participants resided in approximately 25 US areas. Participant reports of clinical history set cohort assignment. The sequencing input was PBMCs or T cells enriched from blood (not recorded which). This sequence originates from a woman aged 40-49 years with acute COVID-19. V gene TRBV15 combines with J gene TRBJ1-1; D is possibly TRBD1 (5 bases). The chain's CDR3 is CATSTRTLGGEAFF. The CDR3 DNA follows: TGTGCCACCAGCACACGGACCTTGGGGGGTGAAGCTTTCTTT.